Presented here are 6 T cell receptor beta chains from one specimen sequenced in a study of identical twins' blood T cells. TCRdb used MiXCR to reprocess the 5' RACE reads, holding one entry per CDR3 protein. The top ten clones hold 6% to 7% of a sample with a few hundred thousand distinct CDR3 sequences, about 28% of them seen once. The sample comprised PBMCs. These receptors all stem from a woman between 18 and 50 years old in good health.

J is TRBJ2-3 and V is TRBV6-6; D is unresolved. The CDR3 is 14 amino acids. Germline V gene lookup returns CDR1 MNHNY and CDR2 SVGAGI (reference sequence). V was cut by 3 bases and J by 5 bases, with 12 bases left in between. CDR3 DNA sequence: TGTGCCAGCAGTTATTGGGGTAGAGGAGATACGCAGTATTTT. Its translation is CASSYWGRGDTQYF.

The DNA of the CDR3 is TGTGCCAGCAGCCCCGGGGCCAAAAACATTCAGTACTTC. It yields the protein CASSPGAKNIQYF. The gene calls are TRBV11-2 and TRBJ2-4; D call uncertain. V lost 5 bases and J 1 base, leaving 6 bases between the germline ends. CDR1 is SGHAT and CDR2 is FQNNGV in the germline V gene. The CDR3 is 13 amino acids.

At least ten counts were recorded for this clonotype. The CDR3 protein is CASSQDRGLMNTEAFF. In DNA form, the CDR3 reads TGCGCCAGCAGCCAAGACAGGGGACTTATGAACACTGAAGCTTTCTTT. The chain links TRBV4-1 to TRBJ1-1; possibly TRBD1 for D (6 bases). CDR3 length equals 16 residues. The germline CDR1 and CDR2 sequences are MGHRA and YSYEKL. Trimming cost V 0 bases and J 0 bases, with 11 bases left between them.

This clonotype was counted only a few times. This chain joins TRBV25-1 and TRBJ1-1, with D perhaps TRBD1 (5 bases). The CDR3 sequence is 14 residues long. The germline V gene has CDR1 MGHDK and CDR2 SYGVNS. V lost 2 bases and J 3 bases, leaving 10 bases between the germline ends. The CDR3 region has the DNA TGTGCCAGCAGTGAAGAGGGGTCCTACACTGAAGCTTTCTTT. The encoded protein is CASSEEGSYTEAFF.

This clonotype was counted only a few times. The chain combines TRBV10-3 with TRBJ1-5; tentative D call: TRBD1 (6 bases). Germline CDR1 and CDR2: ENHRY and SYGVKD. The CDR3 runs to 14 residues. V was trimmed by 7 bases and J by 4 bases, leaving 14 bases between them. Written as DNA, the CDR3 is TGTGCCATCAAGGGGGATCTCGATAATCAGCCCCAGCATTTT. Its translation is CAIKGDLDNQPQHF.

This clonotype was seen only a few times. The V call is TRBV10-3, the J call TRBJ2-7, with TRBD2 matching over 11 bases. This CDR3 comprises 12 residues. Looked up from germline, CDR1 is ENHRY and CDR2 is SYGVKD. V gave up 8 bases and J gave up 4 bases; unmatched junction bases: 1. The CDR3 is CAISSGRYEQYF. The DNA of the CDR3 is TGTGCCATCTCTAGCGGGAGGTACGAGCAGTACTTC.